This T cell receptor beta chain was profiled in a study of neurological immune-mediated disorders (dated by TCRdb to the late 2010s). General notes on the study: Among the roughly 34 multiple sclerosis patients, relapsing-remitting MS accounted for around 30 and secondary progressive MS accounted for 3. Peripheral blood TCR-beta repertoires from HTLV-I-associated myelopathy (HAM/TSP) patients, multiple sclerosis patients and healthy controls were compared by UMI-based sequencing. Alongside PBMC samples, the set of around 99 TCR-beta libraries contained longitudinal samples, technical triplicates, and paired CD4+ and CD8+ T-cell subsets that had been sorted. The cohort comprised about 68 subjects: roughly 15 HAM/TSP patients, 35 or so multiple sclerosis patients and about 20 healthy controls.

This clonotype was counted many times. Its antigen remains undetermined. Per-nucleotide qualities are absent, and no much larger clonotype sits a single base away. cDNA synthesis used template-switch 5'RACE with a primer carrying a 10-nucleotide random unique molecular identifier tagging each TCR transcript. Every sequencing run yielded over 190 million TCR-beta sequences covering 15-18 subjects. The RNeasy kit was used to extract total RNA. The KAPA Real-time Library Amplification kit was used to amplify TCR-beta VDJ regions with primers for the TCR constant region and the 5'RACE anchor. Sample indexes and Illumina adaptors were added in a first PCR, and a second PCR then increased library yield. After purification with Ampure beads, the TCR product of roughly 650 bp was size-selected on a 2% E-gel SizeSelection system. Before pooling, library quality was assessed on a Bioanalyzer, concentration was determined with Qubit, and library quantification was performed with the Kapa Library Quantification kit. Paired-end 2 x 150 bp sequencing of the libraries was performed on an Illumina HiSeq 2500. To increase sequence diversity, roughly 24-31% phiX was spiked into each library pool. The paper's processing steps were these. The quality-filtered reads were processed with the UMI-based MiGEC pipeline, whose error correction step removed more than 75% of the raw TCR sequences. IMGT germline references were used for alignment of VDJ genes, and clonotypes were defined by a unique CDR3 amino acid sequence together with V-J genes. Clonal expansion, Shannon diversity and CDR3 relatedness (CalcPairwiseDistances, ClusterSamples) were evaluated with VDJtools, and phylogenetic trees were built with CLCbio workbench. Using coefficient-of-variation modelling across technical triplicates, the study counted a clone as expanded if it had at least 8 unique UMIs. The public reads were reanalyzed by TCRdb: fastp trimming at Q25, MiXCR alignment, in-frame beta chains only. Merged by CDR3 protein, the rows form single entries marked with the most common genes and DNA. TCRdb's processing, not the authors' own work, is the source of the V and J calls. The sample table records under 75,000 distinct CDR3 sequences; approximately 5.3% of these occur just once. The biggest ten clones account for 5.6% of the sample.

Libraries from unsorted PBMCs were made from 2 million PBMCs kept in RNAlater at -80 degrees C until RNA extraction. Multiple sclerosis patients were enrolled in a US clinical protocol under which disease progression was evaluated by magnetic resonance imaging. PBMCs were separated from peripheral blood using Ficoll-Hypaque density gradient centrifugation and then cryopreserved in liquid nitrogen. V and J are trimmed by 2 bases and 8 bases, and the gene matches miss 13 bases of the junction. Measured from the cysteine to the phenylalanine, the CDR3 is 17 residues long. Only the CDR3 portion is preserved as DNA: 51 bases, with reading frame beginning at the first base. Overall results and qualifications from the work: TCR clonal expansion was highest in HAM/TSP patients and lowest in MS patients, with MS patients falling below even healthy controls. No clinical or MRI features were associated with the MS cluster, and the authors said that larger cohorts are needed. No identical CDR3 amino acid sequences were found to be shared among expanded clones across subjects, suggesting that TCR-beta repertoires were private in all groups. Phylogenetic analysis grouped repertoires from 18 of 34 MS patients into a cluster of related CDR3 sequences, suggesting a possible repertoire-level signature.

The chain was built from TRBV12-3 or TRBV12-4 and TRBJ2-1; 9 nucleotides in the junction match TRBD1. Material: PBMCs. The source is a human donor with multiple sclerosis. The donor label of this sample is uncertain. The DNA sequence reads TGTGCCAGCAGTTTAAAGAGGTCCGGGACAGGGAGATATGAGCAGTTCTTC. Its product reads: CASSLKRSGTGRYEQFF.